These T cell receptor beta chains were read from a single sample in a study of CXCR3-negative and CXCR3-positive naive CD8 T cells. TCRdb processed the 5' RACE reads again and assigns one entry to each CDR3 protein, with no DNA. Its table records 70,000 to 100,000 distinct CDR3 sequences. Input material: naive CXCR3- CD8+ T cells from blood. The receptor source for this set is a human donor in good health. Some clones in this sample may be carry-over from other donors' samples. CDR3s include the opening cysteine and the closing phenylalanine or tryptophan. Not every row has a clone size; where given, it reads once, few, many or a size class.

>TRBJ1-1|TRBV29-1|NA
CSVPTGTEAFF
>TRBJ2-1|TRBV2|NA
CASKWEDREAYNEQFF
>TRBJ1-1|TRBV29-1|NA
CSVEDRGKEETEAFF
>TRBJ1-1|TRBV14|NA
CASSHLGQVNTEAFF
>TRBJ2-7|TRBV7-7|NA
CASSPRTGGFDEQYF
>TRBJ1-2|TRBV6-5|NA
CASSFHDSRDGYTF
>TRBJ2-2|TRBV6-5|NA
CASSYSRAGELFF
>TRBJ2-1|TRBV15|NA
CATSRAWDSRIHEQFF
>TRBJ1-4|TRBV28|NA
CASSLWREGASNEKLFF
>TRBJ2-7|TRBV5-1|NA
CASSSDPGLAGEEQYF
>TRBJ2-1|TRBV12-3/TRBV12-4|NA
CASSPRTSGTYNEQFF
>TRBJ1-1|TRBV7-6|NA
CASSSPQGRATEAFF
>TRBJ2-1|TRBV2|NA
CALGATYNEQFF
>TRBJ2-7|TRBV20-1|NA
CSARPLVGQGQEQYF
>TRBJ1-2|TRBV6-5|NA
CASSFSGGPGYTF
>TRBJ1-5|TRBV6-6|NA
CASCPLGGAEQPQHF
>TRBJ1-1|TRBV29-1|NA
CSFSTLGSAEAFF
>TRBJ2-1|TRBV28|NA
CASSPYRDREGEQFF
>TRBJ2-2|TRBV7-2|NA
CASSPGQGAGNTGELFF
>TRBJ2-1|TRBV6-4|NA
CASSLLPGSPNEQFF
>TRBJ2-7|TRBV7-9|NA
CASSSAGSYEQYF
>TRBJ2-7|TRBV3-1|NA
CASSTQLKAGADGEQYF
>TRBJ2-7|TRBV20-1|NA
CSAQTSSYPGGVAYEQYF
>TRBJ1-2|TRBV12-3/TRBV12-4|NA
CARSGTGYGYTF
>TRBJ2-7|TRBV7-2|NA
CASSLASGGVYEQCF
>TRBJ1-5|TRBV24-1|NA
CATSDRQGPNQPQHF
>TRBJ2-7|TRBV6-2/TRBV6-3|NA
CASSYGDSSYEQYF
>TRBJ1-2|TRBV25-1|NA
CASSEYRIRGTNYGYTF
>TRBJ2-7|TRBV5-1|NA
CASSLGLGGTYEQYF
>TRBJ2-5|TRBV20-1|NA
CSARASGRRGETQYF
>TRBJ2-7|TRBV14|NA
CASSRGGVSYKQYF
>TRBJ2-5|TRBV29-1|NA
CSVEGTSGAIHPETQYF
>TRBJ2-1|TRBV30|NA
CAWARVGNEQFF
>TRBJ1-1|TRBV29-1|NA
CSVEFGGETTEAFF
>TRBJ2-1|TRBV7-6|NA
CASSLSAGLEQFF
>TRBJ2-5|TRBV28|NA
CASSSSRRGSETQYF
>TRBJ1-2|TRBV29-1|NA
CSVEDQGLGYTF
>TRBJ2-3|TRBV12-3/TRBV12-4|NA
CASSFGGGPSTDTQYF
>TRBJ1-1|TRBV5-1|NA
CASSSGGMWNTEAFF
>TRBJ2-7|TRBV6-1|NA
CASSDGGGAYEQYF
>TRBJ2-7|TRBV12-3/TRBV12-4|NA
CASRMGTALYEQYF
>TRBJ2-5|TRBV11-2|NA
CASSLWRQETQYF
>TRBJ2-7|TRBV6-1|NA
CASSEHADSSYEQYF
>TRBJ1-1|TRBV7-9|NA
CASSSVGGTEALF
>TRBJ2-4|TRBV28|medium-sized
CASSLTPGSIQYF
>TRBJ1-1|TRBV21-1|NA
CASGPPRQGRMNTEAFF
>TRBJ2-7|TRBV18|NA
CASGGQAAYEQYF
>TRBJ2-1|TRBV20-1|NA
CSAESGTSGGYYNEQFF
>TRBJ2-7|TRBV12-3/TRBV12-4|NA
CASSPTSYEQYF
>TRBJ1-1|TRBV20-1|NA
CSARFRVGPNTEAFF
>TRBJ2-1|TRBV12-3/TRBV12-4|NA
CASSSLNEQFF
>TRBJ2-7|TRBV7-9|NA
CASSLAESEFEQYF
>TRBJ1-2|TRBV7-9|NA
CASSLEGSIFRYGYTF
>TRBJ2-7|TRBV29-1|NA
CSVSGTVEEQYF
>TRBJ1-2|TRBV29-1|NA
CSIRTDNYGYTF
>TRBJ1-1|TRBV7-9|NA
CASRAGTENTEAFF
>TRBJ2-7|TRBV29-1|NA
CSVPAAGDYYEQYF
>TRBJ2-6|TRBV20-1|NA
CSASDRAVSGANVLTF
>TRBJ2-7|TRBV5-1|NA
CASSINTGAGEQYF
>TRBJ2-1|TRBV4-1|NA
CASSQGGASDEQFF